This T cell receptor (beta chain) derives from a study of T cells after yellow fever vaccination. The CDR3 is 16 amino acids. The germline V gene has CDR1 SNHLY and CDR2 FYNNEI. V gave up 6 bases and J gave up 0 bases, with 17 bases separating them. TCRdb processed the 5' RACE reads anew with MiXCR; each CDR3 protein has one entry. The sample yields under 700,000 distinct CDR3 sequences, about 15% seen once. The TCR was taken from a man between 18 and 35 years old who received the YFV17D yellow fever vaccine. The sample in question was PBMCs, obtained about 5 days after the first yellow fever vaccination. This rearrangement joins TRBV2 to TRBJ2-5; D is undetermined. The CDR3: CASSLSYLAYQETQYF. DNA of the CDR3: TGTGCCAGCAGCCTCAGCTATCTCGCGTACCAAGAGACCCAGTACTTC.